The 17 T cell receptor beta chains below all came from one sample that was sequenced in a study of CD8+CD57+ T cells in acquired aplastic anemia. TCR beta VDJ combinations and CDR3 sequences were profiled from genomic DNA. TCRdb independently ran MiXCR on the reads; one entry per CDR3 protein. Seen here are hundreds of thousands of distinct CDR3 sequences, about two thirds observed once, and the top ten hold 3.5% to 4.5%. What was sequenced was sorted CD4+, CD8+, or CD8+CD57+ T cells (not recorded which) from PBMCs. The source of these receptors is a human donor in good health, serving as a control.

This clonotype has just one count. This chain uses TRBV20-1 with TRBJ2-7, with D unresolved. The V gene's germline CDR1 is DFQATT and CDR2 SNEGSKA (reference sequence). V was trimmed by 6 bases and J by 3 bases, leaving 21 bases between them. The CDR3 sequence is 15 residues long. DNA for the CDR3: TGCAGTGCCCCAAGGACCCAAGAGACCCACTACGAGCAGTACTTC. Translating it yields CSAPRTQETHYEQYF.

The chain links TRBV7-3 to TRBJ1-5; D is uncertain. V was shortened by 6 bases and J by 5 bases, with 20 bases between the two germline ends. Germline V gives CDR1 SGHTA, CDR2 FQGTGA. This CDR3 has 16 amino acids. DNA for the CDR3: TGTGCCAGCAGTCGTCGGGATGAGAAAGTAGATCAGCCCCAGCATTTT. Protein product: CASSRRDEKVDQPQHF.

The genes are TRBV7-8 and TRBJ1-1, with D unresolved. V dropped 6 bases and J dropped 4 bases, with 15 bases sitting between them. The CDR3 consists of 14 residues. In germline, CDR1 is SGHVS, CDR2 FQNEAQ. The CDR3 nucleotides are TGTGCCAGCAGTCACAAGATGACGGGCACTGAAGCTTTCTTT. Amino acid sequence: CASSHKMTGTEAFF. Filled out from reference TRBV7-8 and TRBJ1-1, the complete variable domain reads GAGVSQSPRYKVAKRGQDVALRCDPISGHVSLFWYQQALGQGPEFLTYFQNEAQLDKSGLPSDRFFAERPEGSVSTLKIQRTQQEDSAVYLCASSHKMTGTEAFFGQGTRLTVV.

This clonotype has just a few counts. This rearrangement joins TRBV2 to TRBJ1-2, with unresolved D. The CDR3 consists of 13 residues. Per germline, CDR1 SNHLY and CDR2 FYNNEI. The ends were cut back, 7 bases at V and 4 bases at J, with 13 bases in the middle. The CDR3 is CASNDDFSYGYTF. The CDR3 DNA reads as TGTGCCAGCAACGATGACTTTTCCTATGGCTACACCTTC.

V and J are TRBV29-1 and TRBJ1-1; D possibly corresponds to TRBD1 (5 bases). V lost 7 bases, J lost 1 base, and 16 bases lay in between. The V gene's germline CDR1 is SQVTM and CDR2 ANQGSEA. CDR3 length: 14 amino acids. The CDR3 DNA reads as TGCAGCGGAACTGGACACCAAACGAACACTGAAGCTTTCTTT. Amino acids: CSGTGHQTNTEAFF.

A note on this clonotype: At one end, the junction sequence differs from germline, possibly due to a read error. The gene calls are TRBV7-2 and TRBJ1-2, with 7 nucleotides matching TRBD1. The V gene's germline CDR1 is SGHTA and CDR2 FQGNSA. The CDR3 totals 14 residues. CDR3 bases: TGTGCCAGCAGCTTAGTTGAAACGACAGGGCTATACTTCTTC. It encodes CASSLVETTGLYFF.

This clonotype has only one observation. The chain employs TRBV19 and TRBJ1-5; D is unclear. V was clipped by 9 bases and J by 3 bases, with 15 bases between them. This CDR3 is built from 14 residues. The germline V gene has CDR1 LNHDA and CDR2 SQIVND (reference sequence). DNA of the CDR3: TGTGCCAGCAGACATTGGGCCGTCAATCAGCCCCAGCATTTT. Its translation is CASRHWAVNQPQHF.

With respect to this clonotype: At one boundary the junction diverges from the germline segment, which might be a read error. The chain couples TRBV7-9 to TRBJ2-1, with D perhaps given as TRBD1 or TRBD2 (6 bases each). The CDR3 has 15 residues. Germline V gives CDR1 SEHNR, CDR2 FQNEAQ (reference sequence). The CDR3 reads CASRVDGGGYKERFF. The DNA of the CDR3 is TGCGCCAGCAGGGTGGACGGGGGCGGCTACAAGGAGCGGTTCTTC. The whole variable domain, remainder taken from reference TRBV7-9 and TRBJ2-1, is DTGVSQNPRHKITKRGQNVTFRCDPISEHNRLYWYRQTLGQGPEFLTYFQNEAQLEKSRLLSDRFSAERPKGSFSTLEIQRTEQGDSAMYLCASRVDGGGYKERFFGPGTRLTVL.

The chain links TRBV29-1 to TRBJ1-2; 8 bases fit TRBD1. This CDR3 has 13 residues. In germline, CDR1 is SQVTM, CDR2 ANQGSEA. V was clipped by 4 bases and J by 9 bases; unmatched bases: 10. DNA for the CDR3: TGCAGCGTTGCCGACAGGGGCGGTGGGAGCTACACCTTC. This codes for CSVADRGGGSYTF.

There are many counts of this clonotype. The chain employs TRBV12-3 or TRBV12-4 and TRBJ2-1; 9 bases fit TRBD1. This CDR3 comprises 16 residues. J gave up 4 bases and V 5 bases, and 9 bases lay outside the gene matches. The CDR3 sequence: CASSPQDRGTYNEQFF. For the CDR3, the DNA is TGTGCCAGCAGTCCCCAGGACAGGGGTACTTACAATGAGCAGTTCTTC.

V and J are TRBV20-1 and TRBJ1-4; D call uncertain. Germline lookup yields CDR1 DFQATT and CDR2 SNEGSKA (reference sequence). There are 11 residues in the CDR3. V lost 3 bases, J lost 17 bases, and 16 bases lay in between. The DNA of the CDR3 is TGCAGTGCTAGGGAAGAGACCCAGTACTTTTTT. Amino acids: CSAREETQYFF.

This clonotype was seen ten or more times. This chain connects TRBV5-1 to TRBJ2-6, with D unresolved. V was clipped by 0 bases and J by 0 bases, with 4 bases between them. The germline V gene has CDR1 SGHRS and CDR2 YFSETQ. This CDR3 contains 15 residues. Here the CDR3 DNA reads TGCGCCAGCAGCTTGGAGGGCTCTGGGGCCAACGTCCTGACTTTC. Translating it yields CASSLEGSGANVLTF.

This clonotype was seen repeatedly, ten times or more. The rearrangement uses TRBV6-5 and TRBJ1-5; no clear D. Germline V gene sequence: CDR1 MNHEY, CDR2 SVGAGI. The CDR3 length is 13 residues. Trimming took 5 bases from V and 4 from J, leaving 9 bases between them. CDR3 region: CASSDQGNQPQHF. The CDR3, as DNA: TGTGCCAGCAGTGACCAAGGGAATCAGCCCCAGCATTTT.

Worth noting for this clonotype: An end of the junction differs from the germline gene, which may be a read error. V gene TRBV7-8 combines with J gene TRBJ1-3; D is possibly TRBD1 (5 bases). Germline CDR1 and CDR2: SGHVS and FQNEAQ. The CDR3 loop spans 14 amino acids. CDR3: CASSLAAGTSGYEF. DNA for the CDR3: TGTGCCAGCAGCTTGGCTGCCGGGACTAGCGGCTACGAGTTT.

V is TRBV10-3 and J is TRBJ1-1; D is perhaps TRBD1 (6 bases). V gave up 10 bases and J gave up 3 bases, with 12 bases separating them. CDR1 and CDR2 from the germline V gene are ENHRY and SYGVKD. This CDR3 region has 12 residues. CDR3 nucleotides: TGTGCCACCAGGGGATTGGACACTGAAGCTTTCTTT. As protein: CATRGLDTEAFF.

V usage is TRBV2 and J usage is TRBJ2-7, with TRBD2 as a possible D gene (7 bases). CDR3 size: 16 residues. Trimming left V 2 bases short and J 3 bases short, with 17 bases between. Germline V gene sequence: CDR1 SNHLY, CDR2 FYNNEI. CDR3 region: CASSELGGLEDYEQYF. Here the CDR3 DNA reads TGTGCCAGCAGTGAACTCGGGGGGCTTGAGGACTACGAGCAGTACTTC.

This clonotype was recorded a few times. The chain employs TRBV20-1 and TRBJ2-3; 11 nucleotides match TRBD2. V trimming: 3 bases; J trimming: 2 bases; junction bases outside the gene matches: 4. CDR1 and CDR2 (germline): DFQATT, SNEGSKA (reference sequence). The length of the CDR3 is 15 residues. CDR3 DNA sequence: TGCAGTGCTAGTCCTAGCGGGGGGCACACAGATACGCAGTATTTT. Protein sequence: CSASPSGGHTDTQYF.